A selection of T cell receptor beta chains follows, all from one sample in a study of Ad26.COV2.S vaccination and SARS-CoV-2 variants. Assay: immunoSEQ multiplex PCR; the TCRdb copy retains only in-frame clones and omits some. This table has 350,000 to 550,000 clones, about 91% appearing once. The source was peripheral blood, collected in a trial of Ad26.COV2.S vaccine versus placebo. The receptor set was obtained from a person aged 18-65 years who received the Ad26.COV2.S COVID-19 vaccine or a placebo. CDR3s include the opening cysteine and the closing phenylalanine or tryptophan. D genes are given only for firm matches. Some rows have no size entry. The others give once, few or many, or a class for an expanded clone.

cdr3_nt	cdr3_aa	v_call	clone_size	j_call	d_call
TGTGCCAGCAGTGACTTGTTCTACGCCGGGGAGCTGTTTTTT	CASSDLFYAGELFF	TRBV6-4	-	TRBJ2-2	-
TGTGCCAGCAGCCAAGTTGTAGGTTGGGATTTGAACACCGGGGAGCTGTTTTTT	CASSQVVGWDLNTGELFF	TRBV4-2	-	TRBJ2-2	-
TGTGCCAGCAGCCAATTCGACGTCTATGAGCAGTTCTTC	CASSQFDVYEQFF	TRBV4-2	-	TRBJ2-1	-
TGTGCCAGCAGCTTAACCCCGGGCGGCAATTCACCCCTCCACTTT	CASSLTPGGNSPLHF	TRBV7-3	-	TRBJ1-6	-
TGTGCCAGCAGCCTCCATGGCGGGGCCCTCGAGCAGTACTTC	CASSLHGGALEQYF	TRBV28	-	TRBJ2-7	-
TGTGCCAGCAGCTTAGAGGGGGCGCGAGTCACCGGGGAGCTGTTTTTT	CASSLEGARVTGELFF	TRBV7-2	-	TRBJ2-2	TRBD1
TGCGCCAGCAGCCAGAGGAGCGGGAGAGGGAACATTCAGTACTTC	CASSQRSGRGNIQYF	TRBV4-3	-	TRBJ2-4	TRBD2
TGTGCCAGCAGCGTAGACGTTGGGGATGAGCAGTTCTTC	CASSVDVGDEQFF	TRBV9	-	TRBJ2-1	-
TGTGCCAGCAGCAGAACAGCCACCGGGGAGCTGTTTTTT	CASSRTATGELFF	TRBV5-5	few	TRBJ2-2	-
TGTGCCAGCAGCCTCCTCTTACTGGGTCATCAGGAGCAGTTCTTC	CASSLLLLGHQEQFF	TRBV7-9	-	TRBJ2-1	-
TGTGCCAGTAGGAGACAGGGGCAAGAGACCCAGTACTTC	CASRRQGQETQYF	TRBV19	-	TRBJ2-5	TRBD1
TGTGCCAGCAGCTTGTCTAGCGGGGGGTTGACCCAGTACTTC	CASSLSSGGLTQYF	TRBV7-9	-	TRBJ2-5	TRBD2
TGTGCCAGCCTACCAACAGATCCGGGACTAGCGAATCCCTACGAGCAGTACTTC	CASLPTDPGLANPYEQYF	TRBV27	-	TRBJ2-7	TRBD2
TGTGCCAGCAGTTTTCTTGCGGATACGCAGTATTTT	CASSFLADTQYF	TRBV28	-	TRBJ2-3	-
TGTGCCAGCAGCTTTCAGCGGGGGGATGGTGAGACCCAGTACTTC	CASSFQRGDGETQYF	TRBV7-2	-	TRBJ2-5	TRBD2
TGCGCCAGCAACATGAATGGGGGTTCCGGGGAGCTGTTTTTT	CASNMNGGSGELFF	TRBV5-1	-	TRBJ2-2	-
TGCGCCAGCAGCCAAGTTAGCAGGTCCGCAGATACGCAGTATTTT	CASSQVSRSADTQYF	TRBV4-1	-	TRBJ2-3	-
TGCGCCAGCAGCTTCAGCATAACCGGGACAGGGAGGTACGAGCAGTACTTC	CASSFSITGTGRYEQYF	TRBV5-1	-	TRBJ2-7	TRBD1
TGCACCAGCAGCCAAGAGGGAGGGCCTAGTAACTATGGCTACACCTTC	CTSSQEGGPSNYGYTF	TRBV1	-	TRBJ1-2	-
TGCGCCAGCAGTCGTAGTACAGATACGCAGTATTTT	CASSRSTDTQYF	TRBV10-2	-	TRBJ2-3	-
TGTGCCAGCAGTGAGGCTAGCGGGGGATGGGCAGATACGCAGTATTTT	CASSEASGGWADTQYF	TRBV25-1	-	TRBJ2-3	TRBD2
TGTGCCAGCAGCTTACAGGGGACTTACGAGCAGTACTTC	CASSLQGTYEQYF	TRBV7-9	-	TRBJ2-7	-
TGCAGCGTTGCCACTCGGGCGGGCACTGAAGCTTTCTTT	CSVATRAGTEAFF	TRBV29-1	-	TRBJ1-1	-
TGTGCCAGCAGCTTACGCCCGGGACAGGGTCACGAAAAACTGTTTTTT	CASSLRPGQGHEKLFF	TRBV11-2	-	TRBJ1-4	TRBD1
TGTGCCAGCTCGGGACTGCAGCGTATGGGTGAGCAGTTCTTC	CASSGLQRMGEQFF	TRBV18	once	TRBJ2-1	-
TGTGCCACCAGCAGAGATCGGGTGAACACTGAAGCTTTCTTT	CATSRDRVNTEAFF	TRBV15	-	TRBJ1-1	-
TGCAGCGTTGTGTCAGGGACCGGGGAGCTGTTTTTT	CSVVSGTGELFF	TRBV29-1	-	TRBJ2-2	-
TGTGCCTATGGTCTCGGGGATGGGTACACTGAAGCTTTCTTT	CAYGLGDGYTEAFF	TRBV2	-	TRBJ1-1	-
TGTGCCAGCTCCCCACCGGGTGGGGGCCGGAATGAAGCTTTCTTT	CASSPPGGGRNEAFF	TRBV18	-	TRBJ1-1	-
TGTGCCACCAGCAGAGAGGAACGCGGGAGAATCGAGACCCAGTACTTC	CATSREERGRIETQYF	TRBV15	-	TRBJ2-5	TRBD2
TGTGCCAGCAGTATGTACTCAAGCAATCAGCCCCAGCATTTT	CASSMYSSNQPQHF	TRBV28	-	TRBJ1-5	-
TGTGCCAGCAGCTTGAGTACGGAGGATACGCAGTATTTT	CASSLSTEDTQYF	TRBV11-1	-	TRBJ2-3	-
TGTGCCACCAGCGACTATTGGGAGGACAGTTCCACCGGGGAGCTGTTTTTT	CATSDYWEDSSTGELFF	TRBV15	-	TRBJ2-2	-
TGTGCCAGCAGTTACTGGAAGCTAGAACCCTACGAGCAGTACTTC	CASSYWKLEPYEQYF	TRBV6-5	-	TRBJ2-7	-
TGTGCCAGCAGCCCCCGTGAGGGGGCCAACGTCCTGACTTTC	CASSPREGANVLTF	TRBV28	-	TRBJ2-6	-
TGCGCCAGCAGCCAAGGGGCAGCGGGGGATCGGACCGGGGAGCTGTTTTTT	CASSQGAAGDRTGELFF	TRBV4-3	-	TRBJ2-2	TRBD2
TGCGCCAGCAGCTTGGTTGGGAGGAAGACTGAAGCTTTCTTT	CASSLVGRKTEAFF	TRBV5-1	-	TRBJ1-1	-
TGTGCCAGCAGTGATCTCCAGTTACAAGAGACCCAGTACTTC	CASSDLQLQETQYF	TRBV2	-	TRBJ2-5	-
TGTGCCAGCAGCCCCCGGGGTGTGATTAGGGGTGGTACGCAGTATTTT	CASSPRGVIRGGTQYF	TRBV5-4	-	TRBJ2-3	-
TGTGCCAGTAGTTCCCGGACAGGGGGAATGAACACTGAAGCTTTCTTT	CASSSRTGGMNTEAFF	TRBV19	-	TRBJ1-1	TRBD1
TGTGCCAGCCAACAGAGGAACACTGAAGCTTTCTTT	CASQQRNTEAFF	TRBV25-1	once	TRBJ1-1	-
TGTGCCAGTAGTATCGGTTGGGACAGGATCTCTGGAAACACCATATATTTT	CASSIGWDRISGNTIYF	TRBV19	-	TRBJ1-3	TRBD1
TGTGCCATCACCGAAGGGATTACTAACTATGGCTACACCTTC	CAITEGITNYGYTF	TRBV10-3	few	TRBJ1-2	-
TGTGCCAGCAGCCCGGGGGCCGCATTGAGGGAGCAGTACTTC	CASSPGAALREQYF	TRBV7-9	few	TRBJ2-7	-
TGTGCCAGCCATCAATCTGTTTTACGTAACAATGAGCAGTTCTTC	CASHQSVLRNNEQFF	TRBV18	-	TRBJ2-1	-
TGCGCCAGCAGCTTGTTCGCAGGAAATGAAAAACTGTTTTTT	CASSLFAGNEKLFF	TRBV5-1	-	TRBJ1-4	-
TGTGCCACCAGCAGAGGGACAGGGATTGGGGGTGAAAAACTGTTTTTT	CATSRGTGIGGEKLFF	TRBV15	-	TRBJ1-4	TRBD1
TGTGCCAGCAGCAATCTAGCTGGAAACACCATATATTTT	CASSNLAGNTIYF	TRBV28	-	TRBJ1-3	-
TGTGCCAGCAGCTTAAATGGGGGCCCGCCCGGGGAGCTGTTTTTT	CASSLNGGPPGELFF	TRBV7-3	-	TRBJ2-2	-
TGCAGCGTTCCGCCTAGCACAGATACGCAGTATTTT	CSVPPSTDTQYF	TRBV29-1	-	TRBJ2-3	-
TGTGCCAGCAGCGCTATGACAGGGACGGAAAATCAGCCCCAGCATTTT	CASSAMTGTENQPQHF	TRBV7-2	-	TRBJ1-5	TRBD1
TGTGCCAGCAGTTTATGGGAAGGGGAGCTGTTTTTT	CASSLWEGELFF	TRBV28	-	TRBJ2-2	-
TGCGCCAGCAGCGCCTCAGCAAATGCAGGGCTGGGCGGCTACACCTTC	CASSASANAGLGGYTF	TRBV5-1	-	TRBJ1-2	-
TGTGCCATCAGCGACAGGGGCACTGAAGCTTTCTTT	CAISDRGTEAFF	TRBV10-3	-	TRBJ1-1	TRBD1
TGCGCCAGCAGCTTAATGTCGGGGGTAGCGGAGACCCAGTACTTC	CASSLMSGVAETQYF	TRBV5-1	-	TRBJ2-5	-
TGTGCCACCAGTGATCCATCGACTAGCCTCGGGGCCTACAATGAGCAGTTCTTC	CATSDPSTSLGAYNEQFF	TRBV24-1	-	TRBJ2-1	TRBD2
TGTGCCACTTACACGCCGAGCCATCGCTACACCTTC	CATYTPSHRYTF	TRBV6-4	-	TRBJ1-2	-